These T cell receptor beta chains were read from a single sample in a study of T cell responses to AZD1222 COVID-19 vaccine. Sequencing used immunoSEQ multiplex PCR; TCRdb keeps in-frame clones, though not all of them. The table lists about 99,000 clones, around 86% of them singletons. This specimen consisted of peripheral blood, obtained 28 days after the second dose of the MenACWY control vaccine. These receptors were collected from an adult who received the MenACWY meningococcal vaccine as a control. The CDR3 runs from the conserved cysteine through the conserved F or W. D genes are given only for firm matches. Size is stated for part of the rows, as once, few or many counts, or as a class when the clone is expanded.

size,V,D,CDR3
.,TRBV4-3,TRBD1,CASSQGTGRETQYF
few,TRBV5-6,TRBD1,CASSLAQGGSKPQHF
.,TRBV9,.,CASSVDSYSGNTIYF
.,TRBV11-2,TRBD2,CASSLRGGGGGTGELFF
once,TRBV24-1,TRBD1,CATSDPLGGAYGYTF
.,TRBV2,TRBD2,CASSFSGGAFNEQFF
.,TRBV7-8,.,CASSLSPGNTNTGELFF
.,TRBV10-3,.,CAISESGRAYSNQPQHF
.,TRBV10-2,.,CASSESGFGNTIYF
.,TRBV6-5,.,CASSPIGQLNTEAFF
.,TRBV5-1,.,CASSLAVRQIGQYF
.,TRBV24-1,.,CATSESGSNYGYTF
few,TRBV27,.,CASSPHYLAGPYYGYTF
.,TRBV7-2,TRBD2,CASSLLAGGGTDTQYF
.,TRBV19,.,CASRHGGPTYEQYF
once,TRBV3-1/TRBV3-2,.,CASSQGWRNNEQFF
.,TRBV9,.,CASSPVDGYSYEQYF
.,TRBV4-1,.,CASSQEGPGPRNSPLHF
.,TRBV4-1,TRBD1,CASSQEGTGTGELFF
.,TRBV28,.,CASRGRASQETQYF
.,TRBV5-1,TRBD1,CASSLRQGQGNGYTF
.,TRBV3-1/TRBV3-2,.,CASSQDRGHVQETQYF
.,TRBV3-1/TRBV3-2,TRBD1,CASSQARDRDGYTF
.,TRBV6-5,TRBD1,CASSYSNRGRTEAFF
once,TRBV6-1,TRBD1,CASTPQGAMSPLHF